The 23 T cell receptor beta chains listed next were all sequenced from one sample in a study of human T cells and chemical hapten exposure. TCRdb recomputed calls from the RACE reads with MiXCR, one row per CDR3 protein. The sample carries about 50,000 distinct CDR3 sequences, 9.5% to 10% recorded once. The time point: patch test 2, 6 weeks after DPC sensitization. Described treatment: therapeutic diphenylcyclopropenone sensitization with weekly scalp DPC. The input for sequencing was whole blood, taken in connection with sensitization to the hapten diphenylcyclopropenone (DPC). The receptors come from a woman aged 45 to 65 with alopecia areata. Some clones in this sample may be carry-over from other donors' samples.

This clonotype was detected only a few times. J is TRBJ2-3 and V is TRBV14; D is ambiguous. The CDR3 contains 13 residues. V was shortened by 4 bases and J by 3 bases, with 8 bases between the two germline ends. CDR1 is SGHDN, CDR2 FVKESK, per germline. CDR3 DNA sequence: TGTGCCAGCAGCCGCCGGTGGACAGATACGCAGTATTTT. Protein: CASSRRWTDTQYF.

This clonotype was picked up a small number of times. This rearrangement joins TRBV12-3 or TRBV12-4 to TRBJ1-6; no reliable D call. V dropped 2 bases and J dropped 10 bases, with 9 bases sitting between them. This CDR3 contains 13 residues. CDR3 protein: CASSLRPESPLHF. CDR3 DNA: TGTGCCAGCAGTTTACGACCGGAATCACCCCTCCACTTT.

This clonotype was counted many times. This sequence joins TRBV5-4 and TRBJ2-5; a weak D match, TRBD2 (5 bases). In germline, CDR1 is SGHNT, CDR2 YYREEE (reference sequence). V was shortened by 1 base and J by 5 bases, with 9 bases between the two germline ends. There are 13 residues in the CDR3. Here the CDR3 reads CASSLRESETQYF. DNA for the CDR3: TGTGCCAGCAGCTTGAGGGAGTCGGAGACCCAGTACTTC.

This clonotype was detected ten times or more. J is TRBJ1-1 and V is TRBV3-1; D is perhaps TRBD1 (5 bases). The germline V gene has CDR1 LGHDT and CDR2 YNNKEL (reference sequence). The V gene lost 4 bases and the J gene lost 1 base, with 13 bases spanning the gap. This CDR3 is built from 15 residues. CDR3 residues: CASSPSDRRNTEAFF. CDR3 bases: TGTGCCAGCAGCCCGTCAGACAGAAGGAACACTGAAGCTTTCTTT.

This clonotype has at least ten counts. V usage is TRBV7-2 and J usage is TRBJ1-4, with D tentatively TRBD1 (5 bases). Germline assignment: CDR1 SGHTA and CDR2 FQGNSA. V lost 5 bases to trimming and J lost 1 base, with 14 bases between them. The CDR3 has 16 residues. CDR3 DNA sequence: TGTGCCAGCAGCCTCAACGGGGCACAAACTAATGAAAAACTGTTTTTT. Residues: CASSLNGAQTNEKLFF.

The chain combines TRBV29-1 with TRBJ2-1; 7 bases map to TRBD1. Unmatched junction bases numbered 5, after V lost 5 bases and J lost 4 bases. The germline gives CDR1 SQVTM, CDR2 ANQGSEA. The CDR3 consists of 13 residues. The CDR3 sequence is CSVTGAAYNEQFF. In nucleotides, the CDR3 is TGCAGCGTTACAGGGGCGGCTTACAATGAGCAGTTCTTC.

This clonotype was found a few times. This chain joins TRBV12-3 or TRBV12-4 and TRBJ2-7; D unresolved. V lost 6 bases and J lost 9, with 21 bases in between. The CDR3 runs to 14 residues. The CDR3, as DNA: TGTGCCAGCAGCCCTTCATTCTCCGGACGCGTGCAGTACTTC. Protein product: CASSPSFSGRVQYF.

This clonotype was seen a handful of times. This rearrangement joins TRBV27 to TRBJ2-3; 13 bases are a match to TRBD2. CDR3 length: 20 residues. CDR1 and CDR2 (germline): MNHEY, SMNVEV (reference sequence). V shed 6 bases and J 2 bases; nucleotides not matched to a gene: 17. The CDR3 loop reads CASSPSGTSGALFLTDTQYF. The CDR3, as DNA: TGTGCCAGCAGCCCTTCCGGGACTAGCGGGGCCCTTTTCCTCACAGATACGCAGTATTTT.

This clonotype was detected many times. The CDR3 coding sequence is TGTGCCAGCAGATCTATTCCGGGACAGGGGACTAACTATGGCTACACCTTC. The encoded protein is CASRSIPGQGTNYGYTF. The chain has TRBV6-2 or TRBV6-3 and TRBJ1-2; TRBD1 agrees at 10 bases. CDR3 length equals 17 residues. The V gene's germline CDR1 is MNHEY and CDR2 SVGEGT. V shed 6 bases, J shed 0 bases, and the junction held 10 bases outside the gene matches.

This clonotype was observed many times. J is TRBJ1-2 and V is TRBV4-1, with D unresolved. The germline CDR1 and CDR2 sequences are MGHRA and YSYEKL. This CDR3 has 13 amino acids. The V end was cut by 0 bases, the J end by 8 bases, with 10 bases between. CDR3 DNA sequence: TGCGCCAGCAGCCAAGAAAACGGGGAGGGCTACACCTTC. Residues: CASSQENGEGYTF.

At least ten counts were recorded for this clonotype. The chain couples TRBV29-1 to TRBJ1-3, with no clear D. CDR1 is SQVTM, CDR2 ANQGSEA, per germline. The ends were cut back, 6 bases at V and 4 bases at J, with 10 bases in the middle. CDR3 length: 12 residues. Here the CDR3 DNA reads TGCAGCGTGGAGGGTCCCGGAAACACCATATATTTT. Translation gives CSVEGPGNTIYF.

This rearrangement joins TRBV10-3 to TRBJ2-3, with D unclear. This CDR3 region has 13 residues. Germline V gene sequence: CDR1 ENHRY, CDR2 SYGVKD. Trimming cost V 3 bases and J 2 bases, with 6 bases left between them. The CDR3 spells CAISDRITDTQYF. The CDR3 DNA reads TGTGCCATCAGTGATAGGATCACAGATACGCAGTATTTT.

The table lists this clonotype with many counts. The V and J genes are TRBV12-3 or TRBV12-4 and TRBJ1-5; no clear D gene. Trimming removed 7 bases from V and 0 bases from J, with 10 bases in between. The CDR3 covers 14 residues. CDR3 bases: TGTGCCAGCACCCACAGTTATAGCAATCAGCCCCAGCATTTT. Residues: CASTHSYSNQPQHF.

The sample holds a few counts of this clonotype. The J gene is TRBJ2-5, the V gene TRBV12-3 or TRBV12-4; D assignment may be TRBD1 or TRBD2 (5 bases each). Trimming took off 0 bases at V and 1 base at J, with 9 bases between the two ends. The length of the CDR3 is 15 residues. In nucleotides, the CDR3 is TGTGCCAGCAGTTTAGCCGGGACCCTCCAAGAGACCCAGTACTTC. Residues: CASSLAGTLQETQYF.

The table lists this clonotype with a few counts. This chain joins TRBV19 and TRBJ2-1; the D gene is possibly TRBD2 (6 bases). V gave up 3 bases and J gave up 0 bases, with 15 bases separating them. The CDR3 covers 17 residues. Germline CDR1 and CDR2: LNHDA and SQIVND (reference sequence). CDR3: CASSILSGRSSYNEQFF. The CDR3 nucleotides are TGTGCCAGTAGTATTCTAAGCGGGCGGAGCTCCTACAATGAGCAGTTCTTC.

This clonotype was seen many times. V and J are TRBV4-3 and TRBJ1-2; a possible D gene is TRBD1 (6 bases). Germline V gene data show CDR1 as LGHNA and CDR2 as YSLEER. The V and J ends lost 2 bases and 8 bases respectively, with 21 bases between them. The CDR3 is made up of 16 amino acids. The CDR3 region is CASSQTTTGLLGGYTF. CDR3 in DNA: TGCGCCAGCAGCCAAACGACCACAGGGCTGCTGGGAGGCTACACCTTC.

This chain joins TRBV5-5 and TRBJ1-1; D not certain. CDR3 length equals 15 residues. Trimming removed 3 bases from V and 0 bases from J, with 12 bases in between. CDR1 SGHKS and CDR2 YYEKEE come from the germline V gene (reference sequence). The CDR3 bases are TGTGCCAGCAGCTACAGCTATCGTCTGAACACTGAAGCTTTCTTT. Protein sequence: CASSYSYRLNTEAFF.

This clonotype was observed a handful of times. This chain joins TRBV7-2 and TRBJ2-1, with 7 bases fitting TRBD2. With 2 bases clipped from V and 7 bases from J, the junction kept 8 bases outside the gene matches. The CDR3 runs 15 residues. Germline V gene data show CDR1 as SGHTA and CDR2 as FQGNSA. The chain's CDR3 is CASSLFVTGGNEQFF. DNA for the CDR3: TGTGCCAGCAGCTTATTTGTAACGGGGGGTAATGAGCAGTTCTTC.

About this clonotype itself: The junction does not match germline at one end; this may be a read error. This chain connects TRBV5-6 to TRBJ2-3; D perhaps matches TRBD1 (6 bases). Germline V gene lookup returns CDR1 SGHDT and CDR2 YYEEEE. The CDR3 contains 15 residues. CDR3 sequence reads: CASSLRQDATVTQYF. In nucleotides, the CDR3 is TGTGCCAGCAGCTTGAGACAGGACGCCACAGTTACGCAGTATTTT. Using reference TRBV5-6 and TRBJ2-3 for the parts outside the CDR3, the full variable domain is DAGVTQSPTHLIKTRGQQVTLRCSPKSGHDTVSWYQQALGQGPQFIFQYYEEEERQRGNFPDRFSGHQFPNYSSELNVNALLLGDSALYLCASSLRQDATVTQYFGPGTRLTVL.

This clonotype was counted many times. V gene TRBV4-2 combines with J gene TRBJ1-4; unclear D gene. Germline CDR1 reads LGHNA; CDR2 reads YNFKEQ. The V gene lost 4 bases and the J gene lost 0 bases, with 12 bases spanning the gap. The CDR3 extends over 16 amino acids. CDR3 nucleotides: TGTGCCAGCAGCCTAGCCCAGGCTGCAACTAATGAAAAACTGTTTTTT. This sequence encodes CASSLAQAATNEKLFF.

This clonotype was detected many times. This rearrangement joins TRBV7-6 to TRBJ1-4, with D unclear. The CDR3 spans 14 residues. Looked up from germline, CDR1 is SGHVS and CDR2 is FNYEAQ. Trimming stripped 5 bases from V and 6 bases from J, with 13 bases between. Here the CDR3 DNA reads TGTGCCAGCAGCGCCCGGGCCGCCCATGAAAAACTGTTTTTT. Translating gives CASSARAAHEKLFF.

This clonotype was seen more than once but under ten times. V usage is TRBV18 and J usage is TRBJ1-1; D uncertain. The CDR3 is 14 amino acids. V lost 3 bases, J lost 1 base, and 9 bases lay in between. CDR1 KGHSH and CDR2 LQKENI come from the germline V gene. In DNA, the CDR3 is TGTGCCAGCTCACCGGCCCCCTCGAACACTGAAGCTTTCTTT. This translates into CASSPAPSNTEAFF. Together with reference TRBV18 and TRBJ1-1, the CDR3 gives the full variable domain: NAGVMQNPRHLVRRRGQEARLRCSPMKGHSHVYWYRQLPEEGLKFMVYLQKENIIDESGMPKERFSAEFPKEGPSILRIQQVVRGDSAAYFCASSPAPSNTEAFFGQGTRLTVV.

The table lists this clonotype with many counts. The V and J genes are TRBV29-1 and TRBJ2-7; D possibly corresponds to TRBD1 (5 bases). Trimming removed 0 bases from V and 7 bases from J, with 16 bases in between. The CDR3 has 14 residues. Germline V gene data show CDR1 as SQVTM and CDR2 as ANQGSEA. The CDR3 region is CSVEETDSLGEQYF. CDR3 coding DNA: TGCAGCGTTGAAGAGACCGACAGTCTAGGAGAGCAGTACTTC.